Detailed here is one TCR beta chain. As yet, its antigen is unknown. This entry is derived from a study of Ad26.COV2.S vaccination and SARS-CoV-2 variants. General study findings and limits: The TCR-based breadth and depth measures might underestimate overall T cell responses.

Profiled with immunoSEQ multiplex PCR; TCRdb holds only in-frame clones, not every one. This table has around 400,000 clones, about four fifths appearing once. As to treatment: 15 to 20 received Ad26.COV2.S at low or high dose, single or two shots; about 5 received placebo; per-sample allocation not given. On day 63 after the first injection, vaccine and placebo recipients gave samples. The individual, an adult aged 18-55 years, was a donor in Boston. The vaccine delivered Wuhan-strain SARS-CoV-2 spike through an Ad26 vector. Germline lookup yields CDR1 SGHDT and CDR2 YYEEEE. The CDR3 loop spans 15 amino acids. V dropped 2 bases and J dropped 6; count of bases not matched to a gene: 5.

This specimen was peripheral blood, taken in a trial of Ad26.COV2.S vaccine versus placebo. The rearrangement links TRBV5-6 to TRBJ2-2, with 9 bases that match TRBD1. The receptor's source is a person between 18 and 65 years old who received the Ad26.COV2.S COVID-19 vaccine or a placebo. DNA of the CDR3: TGTGCCAGCAGCTTTGGGACAGGGCTCGCCGGGGAGCTGTTTTTT. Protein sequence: CASSFGTGLAGELFF.